This T cell receptor (beta chain) was sequenced for a study of blood T cell repertoires in COVID-19 (dated by TCRdb to 2018 to 2021). Turning to the overall study: Collaborator samples came from the United States, Italy and Spain and covered acute and convalescent phases of COVID-19. The material from the prospective study consisted of cDNA or gDNA derived from T cells, B-cell-depleted T cells, or PBMCs. The dataset comprised deeply sampled blood TCRbeta repertoires from subjects exposed to, actively infected with, or recovered from COVID-19. The repertoires were released in a freely available public database intended as a resource for research on the immune response to SARS-CoV-2. Samples were obtained from the ongoing ImmuneRACE study (first 160 participants) and from 950 to 1,500 subjects provided by 6 global collaborators. Sample metadata almost always included a de-identified subject ID, COVID-19 status, age in years and sex. Where available, HLA class I and class II types were obtained from metadata supplied by the sample provider rather than from assay-based typing.

Whole blood was collected in K2EDTA tubes by collaborating institutions according to the institutions' own protocols. For TCRbeta analysis, collaborators shipped samples in one of three forms: frozen whole blood, isolated PBMCs, or DNA extracted from either of those sample types. A remark on this clone: Its antigen target is currently unknown. No quality values exist for individual bases; no much larger clone is one base distant.

Counted from cysteine to phenylalanine, this CDR3 has 13 amino acids. The kept DNA is CDR3 alone, 39 bases in frame from the first base. Trimming costs V 6 bases and J 8 bases, and their ends lie 16 bases apart. The immunoSEQ Assay, a bias-controlled multiplex PCR, was used to amplify TCRbeta CDR3 regions from genomic DNA. The source study handled its data this way. Within the assay, amplification of reference gene primers was used to estimate how many nucleated cells each sample contained. Sequence reads were collapsed and filtered to measure the absolute abundance of every unique TCRbeta CDR3 rearrangement. Productive Simpson clonality was computed per sample as the square root of Simpson's diversity index over productive rearrangements. TCRdb re-hosts the immuneACCESS table, in-frame sequences only. Its copies lack some clones; in the studies checked, an unresolved V gene accounts for under half of them, and the cause for the rest is not known. Clone size and the V and J calls come from that table; the DNA yielded D and trimming. Across this sample there are around 170,000 clones, with over 80% seen only once. The ten largest clones take up 2.5% to 3.5% of the sample.

Results the study describes overall, beyond this receptor: How much clinical and demographic metadata was included differed by source and by participant, and the metadata was provided uncurated.

Sample: peripheral blood. The sequence derives from a woman in her sixties with acute or convalescent COVID-19. The chain joins TRBV12-3 or TRBV12-4 to TRBJ1-2, with no reliable assignment of the D segment. The CDR3 reads CASSLGSPLGYTF. The DNA sequence follows: TGTGCCAGCAGCCTCGGGTCTCCCCTAGGCTACACCTTC.